This T cell receptor (beta chain) was captured by sequencing in a study of blood T cell repertoires in COVID-19. Recovered participants had two consecutive negative NP/OP PCR tests, healthcare professional clearance, or symptom resolution. As originally analysed: Amplification with reference gene primers provided the estimates of nucleated cell counts. Assay: immunoSEQ multiplex PCR; the TCRdb copy retains only in-frame clones and omits some. That table is the source of V, J and clone size, and D and trimming were worked out from the DNA. The sample carries 250,000 to 400,000 clones, roughly 90% recorded once. There are 16 residues in the CDR3. The junction had 3 bases not matched to a gene; V was cut back by 0 bases and J by 3 bases. From germline, CDR1 is LGHDT and CDR2 YNNKEL (reference sequence).

This chain links TRBV3-1 (or the pseudogene TRBV3-2) with TRBJ2-1; 9 positions agree with TRBD2. This TCR was recovered from a man between 60 and 75 years old who had recovered from COVID-19. Sequencing input: PBMCs or T cells enriched from blood (not recorded which). CDR3 region: CASSQDGSGSYNEQFF. DNA for the CDR3: TGTGCCAGCAGCCAAGATGGTAGCGGGAGCTACAATGAGCAGTTCTTC.